This T cell receptor (beta chain) was identified in a study of CD8 T cells in ankylosing spondylitis. This CDR3 is built from 15 residues. Germline CDR1 and CDR2: SGDLS and YYNGEE. V was trimmed by 3 bases and J by 6 bases, leaving 19 bases between them. TCRdb passed the 5' RACE reads through MiXCR, listing each CDR3 protein once. This table has roughly 280,000 distinct CDR3 sequences, 20% appearing once. This clonotype was counted only a few times. As yet, its antigen is unknown. Broader study findings: In ankylosing spondylitis blood, a motif of roughly 8 highly homologous TCR beta variants appeared characteristic. Disease-linked clones, CD8+, were relatively rare in peripheral blood. Reports of some motif variants in reactive arthritis synovial fluid and blood predate this one.

This chain links TRBV9 with TRBJ2-7, with TRBD1 as a possible D gene (6 bases). The TCR originated in a male donor with ankylosing spondylitis or in good health (not recorded which). Source material: blood, either unsorted or a sorted T cell fraction (not recorded which). In nucleotides, the CDR3 is TGTGCCAGCAGCGCCCTCAACAGGGTTTTCTGCGAGCAGTACGTC. This codes for CASSALNRVFCEQYV.